The rows below give T cell receptor beta chains drawn from one sample of a study of cytomegalovirus exposure and HLA in healthy donors. Clones were sequenced by immunoSEQ multiplex PCR, and TCRdb holds only the in-frame ones, with some missing. This repertoire shows a few hundred thousand clones, around nine tenths found once; its top ten account for approximately 0.9%. The sequencing sample was made of PBMCs. These receptors originate from a woman aged 18 to 35 in good health and CMV-seronegative. The CDR3 runs from the conserved cysteine through the conserved F or W. Fields, in order: CDR3 length, V gene, clone size, D gene, J gene, CDR3 DNA, CDR3 protein. D genes are given only for firm matches. The size field is filled for only some rows; it gives once, few, many or a size class.

15,TRBV6-6,NA,TRBD2,TRBJ2-7,TGTGCCAGCAGTTACTCGGGACTAGCGGCCTACGAGCAGTACTTC,CASSYSGLAAYEQYF
13,TRBV14,NA,NA,TRBJ2-1,TGTGCCAGCAGCCAGATTAGCCCGTCCCCGCAGTTCTTC,CASSQISPSPQFF
16,TRBV6-1,NA,NA,TRBJ2-1,TGTGCCAGCAGTGAATTTGCCAAGACAGATTACAATGAGCAGTTCTTC,CASSEFAKTDYNEQFF
13,TRBV4-1,NA,TRBD1,TRBJ1-1,TGCGCCAGCAGCCAAACAGGGGACACTGAAGCTTTCTTT,CASSQTGDTEAFF
14,TRBV27,NA,NA,TRBJ1-2,TGTGCCAGCAGTTTATTTCCCCAGGGCTATGGCTACACCTTC,CASSLFPQGYGYTF
11,TRBV30,few,NA,TRBJ1-2,TGTGCCTGGGGGGGGACGTATGGCTACACCTTC,CAWGGTYGYTF
16,TRBV4-1,NA,TRBD1,TRBJ1-3,TGCGCCAGCAGCGCCGGACAGGCGCACGCCGGAAACACCATATATTTT,CASSAGQAHAGNTIYF
14,TRBV28,NA,NA,TRBJ1-2,TGTGCCAGCAGTGTCGCGAACTCTAACTATGGCTACACCTTC,CASSVANSNYGYTF
14,TRBV7-3,NA,TRBD2,TRBJ2-2,TGTGCCAGCAGCTTATTAGCGGGACGCGGGGAGCTGTTTTTT,CASSLLAGRGELFF
20,TRBV15,NA,NA,TRBJ1-4,TGTGCCACCAGCAGAGGTTGGATTGTTGCCGGTGGGGCGGAACGCGAAAAACTGTTTTTT,CATSRGWIVAGGAEREKLFF